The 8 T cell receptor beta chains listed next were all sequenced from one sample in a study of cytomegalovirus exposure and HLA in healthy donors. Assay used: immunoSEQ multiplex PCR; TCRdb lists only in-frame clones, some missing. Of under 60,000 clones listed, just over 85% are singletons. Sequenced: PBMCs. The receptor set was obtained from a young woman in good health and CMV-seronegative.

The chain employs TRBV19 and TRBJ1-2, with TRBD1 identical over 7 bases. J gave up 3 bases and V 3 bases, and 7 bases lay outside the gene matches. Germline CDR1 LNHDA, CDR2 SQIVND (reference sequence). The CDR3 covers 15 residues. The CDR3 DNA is TGTGCCAGTAGTATCCTAACGGGACAGCACTATGGCTACACCTTC. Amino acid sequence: CASSILTGQHYGYTF.

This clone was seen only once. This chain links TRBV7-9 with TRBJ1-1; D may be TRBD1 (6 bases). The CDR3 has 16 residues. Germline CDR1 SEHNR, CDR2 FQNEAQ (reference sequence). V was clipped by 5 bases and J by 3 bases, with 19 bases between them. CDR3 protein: CASSPDRGRGDTEAFF. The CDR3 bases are TGTGCCAGCAGCCCAGACCGGGGCAGGGGAGACACTGAAGCTTTCTTT.

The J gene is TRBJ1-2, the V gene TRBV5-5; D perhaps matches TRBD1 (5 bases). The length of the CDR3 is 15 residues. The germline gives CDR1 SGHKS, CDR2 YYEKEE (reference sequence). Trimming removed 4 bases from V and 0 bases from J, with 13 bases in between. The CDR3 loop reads CASSASGVSNYGYTF. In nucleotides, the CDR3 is TGTGCCAGCAGCGCATCGGGGGTTTCTAACTATGGCTACACCTTC.

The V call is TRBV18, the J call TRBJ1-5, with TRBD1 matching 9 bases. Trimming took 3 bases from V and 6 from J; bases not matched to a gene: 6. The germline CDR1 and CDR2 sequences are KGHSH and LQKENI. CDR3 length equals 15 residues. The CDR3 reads CASSPDRGKGQPQHF. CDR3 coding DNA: TGTGCCAGCTCACCGGACAGGGGAAAAGGTCAGCCCCAGCATTTT. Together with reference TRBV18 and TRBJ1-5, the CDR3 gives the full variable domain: NAGVMQNPRHLVRRRGQEARLRCSPMKGHSHVYWYRQLPEEGLKFMVYLQKENIIDESGMPKERFSAEFPKEGPSILRIQQVVRGDSAAYFCASSPDRGKGQPQHFGDGTRLSIL.

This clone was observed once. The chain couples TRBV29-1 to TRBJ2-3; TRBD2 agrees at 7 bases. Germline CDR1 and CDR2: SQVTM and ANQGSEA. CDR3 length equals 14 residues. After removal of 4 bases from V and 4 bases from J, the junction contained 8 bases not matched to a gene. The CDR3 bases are TGCAGCGTTGGGGGAGGGAGTGGTGCAGATACGCAGTATTTT. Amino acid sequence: CSVGGGSGADTQYF.

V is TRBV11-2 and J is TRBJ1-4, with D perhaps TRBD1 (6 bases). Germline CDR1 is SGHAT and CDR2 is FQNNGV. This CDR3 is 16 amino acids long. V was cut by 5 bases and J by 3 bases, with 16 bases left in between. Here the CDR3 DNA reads TGTGCCAGCAGCCGGAAACAGGGCTCCCCTAATGAAAAACTGTTTTTT. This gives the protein CASSRKQGSPNEKLFF.

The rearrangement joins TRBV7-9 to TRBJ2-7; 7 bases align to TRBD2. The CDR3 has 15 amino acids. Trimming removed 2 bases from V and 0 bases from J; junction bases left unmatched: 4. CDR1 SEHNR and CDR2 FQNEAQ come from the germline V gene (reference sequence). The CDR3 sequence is CASSLNGGSSYEQYF. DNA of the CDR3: TGTGCCAGCAGCTTAAATGGCGGGAGCTCCTACGAGCAGTACTTC.

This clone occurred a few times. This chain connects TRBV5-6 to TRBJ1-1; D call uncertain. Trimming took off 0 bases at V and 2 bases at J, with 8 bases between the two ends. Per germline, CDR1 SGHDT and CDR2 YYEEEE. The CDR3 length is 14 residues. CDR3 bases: TGTGCCAGCAGCTTGGTCCTAATCAACACTGAAGCTTTCTTT. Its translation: CASSLVLINTEAFF.